This TCR beta chain was captured in a study of Ad26.COV2.S vaccination and SARS-CoV-2 variants. Whole-study results and caveats: Measurement of non-spike TCR breadth gave similar results in vaccine and placebo recipients. While placebo recipients had lower spike-specific TCR breadth, vaccine recipients had more. Responses of T cells in total may have been underestimated by the TCR breadth and depth analyses. Post-vaccination breadth of spike-specific CD8+ and CD4+ T cell responses was reportedly substantial.

The germline CDR1 and CDR2 sequences are MNHEY and SMNVEV (reference sequence). The CDR3 extends over 15 amino acids. Trimming pared 1 base from V and 1 base from J, leaving 8 bases between. Sequencing used immunoSEQ multiplex PCR; TCRdb keeps in-frame clones, though not all of them. This table holds about 680,000 clones, roughly nine tenths found once. This clone was observed once. Antigen specificity is unknown. The treatment denotes: about 20 received Ad26.COV2.S at low or high dose, single or two shots; a few received placebo; per-sample allocation not given. Specimens were obtained on day 63 following the first vaccine or placebo injection.

The sequenced sample was peripheral blood, obtained in a trial of Ad26.COV2.S vaccine versus placebo. This sequence was found in a person aged 18-60 years who received the Ad26.COV2.S COVID-19 vaccine or a placebo. The chain recombines TRBV27 with TRBJ1-5; D is undetermined. CDR3 residues: CASSLYGVSNQPQHF. For the CDR3, the DNA is TGTGCCAGCAGTTTATATGGGGTAAGCAATCAGCCCCAGCATTTT.